Listed below are T cell receptor beta chains from one sample, sequenced in a study of T cells expressing NK-cell markers. One entry per CDR3 protein, without DNA, is what TCRdb gives after re-calling the 5' RACE reads. The table lists almost 450,000 distinct CDR3 sequences, with less than 7.5% in the top ten. Sample: blood T cells: a sorted CD56 or NKG2C T cell subset, CD4+ or CD8+ T cells, or bulk PBMC T cells (not recorded which). The receptors stem from a woman between 18 and 75 years old in good health. The CDR3 runs from the conserved cysteine through the conserved F or W. Each record gives: V gene, J gene, CDR3 protein.

v_call: TRBV20-1; j_call: TRBJ2-5; cdr3_aa: CSAMGFEETQYF
v_call: TRBV2; j_call: TRBJ2-3; cdr3_aa: CASSEVRRGGTDTQYF
v_call: TRBV6-1; j_call: TRBJ1-2; cdr3_aa: CASRQGQPGVYGYTF
v_call: TRBV20-1; j_call: TRBJ2-1; cdr3_aa: CSATAGGPRDEQFF
v_call: TRBV12-3/TRBV12-4; j_call: TRBJ2-1; cdr3_aa: CASRLIGDRNEQFF
v_call: TRBV7-8; j_call: TRBJ2-3; cdr3_aa: CASTPGDRVDTQYF
v_call: TRBV12-3/TRBV12-4; j_call: TRBJ1-1; cdr3_aa: CASSFNGDVGTEAFF
v_call: TRBV9; j_call: TRBJ1-5; cdr3_aa: CASSRTGQNQPQHF
v_call: TRBV20-1; j_call: TRBJ1-6; cdr3_aa: CSARDHGKGSYNSPLHF
v_call: TRBV7-8; j_call: TRBJ2-2; cdr3_aa: CASSPGLAGVAGELFF
v_call: TRBV14; j_call: TRBJ2-2; cdr3_aa: CASSQGGRVSAGELFF
v_call: TRBV19; j_call: TRBJ1-1; cdr3_aa: CASCTGQNTEAFF
v_call: TRBV7-3; j_call: TRBJ2-1; cdr3_aa: CASSSGRGAYNEQFF
v_call: TRBV29-1; j_call: TRBJ1-1; cdr3_aa: CSVVTRRQAEAFF
v_call: TRBV29-1; j_call: TRBJ1-1; cdr3_aa: CSGGLQGFEAFF
v_call: TRBV7-9; j_call: TRBJ2-4; cdr3_aa: CASTSGKNIQYF
v_call: TRBV5-1; j_call: TRBJ2-5; cdr3_aa: CASSLAVVQETQYF
v_call: TRBV9; j_call: TRBJ2-4; cdr3_aa: CASSVESGTVPKNIQYF
v_call: TRBV14; j_call: TRBJ1-2; cdr3_aa: CASSQADSFGYTF
v_call: TRBV5-1; j_call: TRBJ2-5; cdr3_aa: CASSLVVGGQETQYF
v_call: TRBV12-3/TRBV12-4; j_call: TRBJ1-2; cdr3_aa: CASSRRTATGYGYTF
v_call: TRBV7-9; j_call: TRBJ2-1; cdr3_aa: CASSRDYPYNEQFF
v_call: TRBV6-6; j_call: TRBJ1-5; cdr3_aa: CASGETQPQHF
v_call: TRBV10-1; j_call: TRBJ2-1; cdr3_aa: CASSEQSGVNEQFF
v_call: TRBV20-1; j_call: TRBJ2-1; cdr3_aa: CSARGGLATQFF
v_call: TRBV12-3/TRBV12-4; j_call: TRBJ2-7; cdr3_aa: CASSLLEGSEQYF
v_call: TRBV30; j_call: TRBJ2-2; cdr3_aa: CAWAQGAGELFF
v_call: TRBV6-5; j_call: TRBJ2-3; cdr3_aa: CASISVRSVADTQYF
v_call: TRBV7-8; j_call: TRBJ2-5; cdr3_aa: CASSDRQAQYF
v_call: TRBV7-2; j_call: TRBJ2-3; cdr3_aa: CASSPLAGGTTDTQYF
v_call: TRBV7-2; j_call: TRBJ2-3; cdr3_aa: CASSKGGGTYTDTQYF
v_call: TRBV20-1; j_call: TRBJ2-7; cdr3_aa: CSARDPRGVASEQYF
v_call: TRBV28; j_call: TRBJ2-2; cdr3_aa: CASGTGGGAGELFF
v_call: TRBV29-1; j_call: TRBJ1-4; cdr3_aa: CSVEDPWEGEKLFF
v_call: TRBV28; j_call: TRBJ1-6; cdr3_aa: CASSLWSFSPLHF
v_call: TRBV4-3; j_call: TRBJ2-6; cdr3_aa: CASSQDPTGGSLANVLTF
v_call: TRBV6-5; j_call: TRBJ1-2; cdr3_aa: CASSYSTGVDYGYTF